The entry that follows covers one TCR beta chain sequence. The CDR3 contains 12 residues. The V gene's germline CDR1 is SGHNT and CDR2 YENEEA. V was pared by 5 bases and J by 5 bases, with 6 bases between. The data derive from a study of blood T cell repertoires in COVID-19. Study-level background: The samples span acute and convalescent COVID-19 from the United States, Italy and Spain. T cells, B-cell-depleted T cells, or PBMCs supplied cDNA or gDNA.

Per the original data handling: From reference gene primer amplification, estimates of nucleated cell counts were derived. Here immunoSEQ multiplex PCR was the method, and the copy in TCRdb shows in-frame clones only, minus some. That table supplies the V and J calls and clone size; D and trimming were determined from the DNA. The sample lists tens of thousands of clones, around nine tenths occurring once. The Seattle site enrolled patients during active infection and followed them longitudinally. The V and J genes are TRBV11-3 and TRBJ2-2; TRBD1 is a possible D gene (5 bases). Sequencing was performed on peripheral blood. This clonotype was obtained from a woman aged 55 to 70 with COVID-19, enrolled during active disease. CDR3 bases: TGTGCCAGCAGCCCAGGGACCGGGGAGCTGTTTTTT. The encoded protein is CASSPGTGELFF.